A selection of T cell receptor beta chains follows, all from one sample in a study of blood T cell repertoires in COVID-19. The data were produced by immunoSEQ multiplex PCR, yet TCRdb's version contains in-frame clones alone and is incomplete. The sample includes approximately 300,000 clones, about 86% of them seen just once. Material: peripheral blood. These receptors came from a person aged 70 to 85 with COVID-19, enrolled during active disease. CDR3s include the opening cysteine and the closing phenylalanine or tryptophan. The D gene is left open where the match is weak. Clone sizes are given selectively: once, few, many, or a class where the clone is expanded.

>13|TRBD1|TRBJ1-1|TRBV12-3/TRBV12-4|once
CASSPTGGRGAFF
TGTGCCAGCAGTCCTACAGGGGGACGGGGCGCTTTCTTT
>14|.|TRBJ1-3|TRBV7-2|.
CASSLVGPPNTIYF
TGTGCCAGCAGCTTAGTGGGCCCCCCAAACACCATATATTTT
>15|.|TRBJ1-5|TRBV7-2|.
CASSLSRDKNQPQHF
TGTGCCAGCAGCTTATCCCGGGACAAGAATCAGCCCCAGCATTTT
>17|.|TRBJ2-2|TRBV12-5|.
CASGLVLRGGDTGELFF
TGTGCTAGTGGTTTGGTACTTCGGGGTGGAGACACCGGGGAGCTGTTTTTT
>16|TRBD2|TRBJ2-3|TRBV3-1/TRBV3-2|.
CASSVTAGGRGDTQYF
TGTGCCAGCAGCGTCACGGCGGGAGGGCGCGGAGATACGCAGTATTTT
>14|.|TRBJ2-7|TRBV6-6|few
CASSYSTGTYEQYF
TGTGCCAGCAGTTACTCGACAGGCACCTACGAGCAGTACTTC
>15|.|TRBJ1-5|TRBV28|.
CASSLSMAGNQPQHF
TGTGCCAGCAGTTTAAGCATGGCGGGTAATCAGCCCCAGCATTTT
>15|TRBD1|TRBJ1-5|TRBV28|few
CASKPDRGTHQPQHF
TGTGCCAGCAAACCCGACAGGGGTACCCATCAGCCCCAGCATTTT
>16|.|TRBJ2-2|TRBV15|.
CATSRGGAPNTGELFF
TGTGCCACCAGCAGGGGAGGAGCCCCGAACACCGGGGAGCTGTTTTTT
>15|.|TRBJ2-1|TRBV4-1|.
CASSQDLGPGNEQFF
TGCGCCAGCAGCCAAGATCTTGGGCCCGGCAATGAGCAGTTCTTC
>16|TRBD2|TRBJ2-2|TRBV18|few
CASSPLRQGGTGELFF
TGTGCCAGCTCACCACTTCGGCAGGGAGGGACCGGGGAGCTGTTTTTT
>12|.|TRBJ2-7|TRBV25-1|.
CASTWLSREQYF
TGTGCCAGCACTTGGTTATCTAGGGAGCAGTACTTC
>16|.|TRBJ1-4|TRBV7-2|.
CASSSGQATTNEKLFF
TGTGCCAGCAGCTCGGGACAAGCTACAACTAATGAAAAACTGTTTTTT
>17|TRBD1|TRBJ1-4|TRBV5-1|.
CASSLYTWDREQEKLFF
TGCGCCAGCAGCTTGTACACCTGGGACAGGGAGCAGGAAAAACTGTTTTTT
>15|.|TRBJ1-3|TRBV7-9|.
CASSLGGISGNTIYF
TGTGCCAGCAGCTTAGGAGGGATCTCTGGAAACACCATATATTTT
>12|.|TRBJ2-7|TRBV10-3|.
CASGTVPYEQYF
TGTGCCAGCGGGACAGTCCCCTACGAGCAGTACTTC
>15|TRBD1|TRBJ1-2|TRBV7-2|.
CASSSLGTGALGYTF
TGTGCCAGCAGCTCCCTCGGGACAGGGGCTCTCGGCTACACCTTC
>16|.|TRBJ2-1|TRBV7-3|.
CASSSRRDNSYNEQFF
TGTGCCAGCAGCTCCCGGAGGGATAACTCCTACAATGAGCAGTTCTTC
>14|.|TRBJ1-6|TRBV5-6|.
CASSFLRGNSPLHF
TGTGCCAGCAGCTTTCTCCGGGGGAATTCACCCCTCCACTTT
>13|TRBD2|TRBJ2-1|TRBV6-6|.
CATWGLALHEQFF
TGTGCCACCTGGGGACTAGCGTTGCATGAGCAGTTCTTC
>15|TRBD1|TRBJ1-5|TRBV18|.
CASSPGQGNNQPQHF
TGTGCCAGCTCACCGGGACAGGGGAATAATCAGCCCCAGCATTTT
>17|.|TRBJ2-5|TRBV29-1|.
CSVSGPALGGNQETQYF
TGCAGCGTTTCAGGGCCCGCTCTCGGCGGGAACCAAGAGACCCAGTACTTC
>13|.|TRBJ1-5|TRBV7-2|.
CASSLAEESNQHF
TGTGCCAGCAGCTTAGCTGAAGAGAGTAACCAGCATTTT
>15|.|TRBJ2-5|TRBV5-1|once
CASSLVSVSGETQYF
TGCGCCAGCAGCTTGGTTTCGGTCTCCGGAGAGACCCAGTACTTC
>15|TRBD1|TRBJ1-2|TRBV19|medium-sized
CASSPTGQGNYGYTF
TGTGCCAGTAGCCCTACAGGACAGGGCAACTATGGCTACACCTTC
>15|TRBD1|TRBJ1-2|TRBV5-1|.
CASRNDRVPNYGYTF
TGCGCCAGCAGAAACGACAGGGTCCCTAACTATGGCTACACCTTC
>15|.|TRBJ1-4|TRBV5-1|.
CASSLAGGMDEKLFF
TGCGCCAGCAGCTTGGCCGGGGGAATGGATGAAAAACTGTTTTTT
>13|.|TRBJ2-2|TRBV30|.
CAWNSSPHGELFF
TGTGCCTGGAACTCGTCCCCCCACGGGGAGCTGTTTTTT
>13|.|TRBJ2-1|TRBV19|.
CASSDSIHNEQFF
TGTGCCAGTAGCGACTCCATCCACAATGAGCAGTTCTTC
>14|.|TRBJ2-1|TRBV6-5|.
CASTSGVSYNEQFF
TGTGCCAGCACCTCGGGTGTTTCCTACAATGAGCAGTTCTTC
>19|TRBD2|TRBJ2-5|TRBV5-1|.
CASSPFGQAGGPDSETQYF
TGCGCCAGCAGCCCATTCGGTCAAGCGGGGGGGCCGGATAGTGAGACCCAGTACTTC
>16|TRBD2|TRBJ2-7|TRBV7-2|.
CASSFTSGGINYEQYF
TGTGCCAGCAGCTTCACTAGCGGGGGGATTAACTACGAGCAGTACTTC
>13|.|TRBJ2-7|TRBV19|.
CASSPLYSYEQYF
TGTGCCAGTAGCCCTTTGTACTCCTACGAGCAGTACTTC
>16|TRBD2|TRBJ2-3|TRBV5-6|.
CASSAIAGASTDTQYF
TGTGCCAGCAGCGCCATAGCGGGGGCTAGCACAGATACGCAGTATTTT
>15|.|TRBJ2-7|TRBV5-5|.
CASSLGPGAGHEQYF
TGTGCCAGCAGCTTGGGGCCGGGTGCCGGCCACGAGCAGTACTTC
>17|.|TRBJ2-1|TRBV7-2|once
CASSFTHRDKPYNEQFF
TGTGCCAGCAGCTTCACCCACCGGGACAAGCCCTACAATGAGCAGTTCTTC
>14|TRBD1|TRBJ1-2|TRBV14|.
CASSQAGGYYGYTF
TGTGCCAGCAGCCAAGCAGGGGGGTACTATGGCTACACCTTC
>13|TRBD2|TRBJ2-7|TRBV6-2/TRBV6-3|.
CACRLAGSYEQYF
TGTGCCTGCCGCCTAGCGGGTTCCTACGAGCAGTACTTC